This TCR beta chain was recovered during a study of blood T cell repertoires in COVID-19. Study information: Donors in the United States, Italy and Spain gave samples during acute or convalescent COVID-19. PBMCs, B-cell-depleted T cells, or T cells provided the cDNA or gDNA that made up the material.

How the authors handled the data: Researchers report that nucleated cell counts were estimated from reference gene primer amplification. Using immunoSEQ multiplex PCR, the repertoire was profiled, and TCRdb retains in-frame clones only, with some absent. V, J and clone size derive from that table, while D and trimming were established from the DNA sequence. The repertoire consists of about 180,000 clones, with roughly 81% occurring once and the leading ten covering about 11%. Germline CDR1 is SEHNR and CDR2 is FQNEAQ (reference sequence). CDR3 length: 16 amino acids. Deletions cut 2 bases from V and 0 bases from J, with 12 bases between. Seattle patients were enrolled while actively infected and followed longitudinally.

This clonotype originated in a woman of 80 years or more with COVID-19, enrolled during active disease. This chain joins TRBV7-9 and TRBJ2-3; D ambiguous. Specimen: peripheral blood. Written as DNA, the CDR3 is TGTGCCAGCAGCTTAAAGCCGAGATTCAGCACAGATACGCAGTATTTT. It specifies CASSLKPRFSTDTQYF.